This T cell receptor beta chain stems from a study of radiotherapy plus CTLA-4 blockade in lung cancer. In the study overall: Disease control was present in 30% to 40% of patients, and objective responses in 15% to 20%. Study-level points and caveats: Once radiotherapy plus ipilimumab had been given, TCR clones derived from tumor expanded in blood.

Trimming cost V 4 bases and J 0 bases; bases outside gene matches: 4. The germline CDR1 and CDR2 sequences are SEHNR and FQNEAQ (reference sequence). The CDR3 is 15 amino acids. Ipilimumab-mediated CTLA-4 blockade plus focal radiation was given to patients having chemo-refractory metastatic non-small-cell lung cancer. For this clone: The antigen is unknown.

Using immunoSEQ multiplex PCR, the repertoire was profiled, and TCRdb retains in-frame clones only, with some absent. The sample contains about 76,000 clones, 78% of which appear only once. The receptor was isolated from a human donor with non-small cell lung cancer whose response to radiotherapy plus ipilimumab could not be evaluated. Some clones in this sample may be carry-over from other donors' samples. This material consisted of peripheral blood, taken from a patient treated with radiotherapy plus ipilimumab. The J gene is TRBJ2-3, the V gene TRBV7-9, with 7 bases lining up with TRBD1. The CDR3 bases are TGTGCCAGCAGCTCACAGGGGCCTAGCACAGATACGCAGTATTTT. Protein sequence: CASSSQGPSTDTQYF. Full variable domain (rest looked up from reference TRBV7-9 and TRBJ2-3): DTGVSQNPRHKITKRGQNVTFRCDPISEHNRLYWYRQTLGQGPEFLTYFQNEAQLEKSRLLSDRFSAERPKGSFSTLEIQRTEQGDSAMYLCASSSQGPSTDTQYFGPGTRLTVL.